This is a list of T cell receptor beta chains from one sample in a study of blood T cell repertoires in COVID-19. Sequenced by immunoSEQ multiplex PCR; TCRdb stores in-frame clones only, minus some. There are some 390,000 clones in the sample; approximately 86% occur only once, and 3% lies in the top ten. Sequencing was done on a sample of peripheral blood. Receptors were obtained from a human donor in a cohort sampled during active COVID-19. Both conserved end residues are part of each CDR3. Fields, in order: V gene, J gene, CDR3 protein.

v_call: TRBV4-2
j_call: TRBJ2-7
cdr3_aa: CASSPLGGSLFYEQYF

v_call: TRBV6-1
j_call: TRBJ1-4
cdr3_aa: CASSEGASGGSNEKLFF

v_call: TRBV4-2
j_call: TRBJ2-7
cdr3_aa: CASSQNLALRSSYEQYF

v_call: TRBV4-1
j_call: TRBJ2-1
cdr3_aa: CASSQDPARHNEQFF

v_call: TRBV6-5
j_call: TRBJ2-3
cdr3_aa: CASSYSEGDDTDTQYF

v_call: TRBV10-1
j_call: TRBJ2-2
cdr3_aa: CASRRDRITGELFF

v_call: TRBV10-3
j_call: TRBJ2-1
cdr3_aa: CAISPTGDEQFF

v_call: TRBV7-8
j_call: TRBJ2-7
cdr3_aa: CASSYGLAGGNEQYF

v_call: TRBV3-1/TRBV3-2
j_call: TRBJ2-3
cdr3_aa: CASSQSGEGDTQYF

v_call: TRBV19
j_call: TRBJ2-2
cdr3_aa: CASSSRTSLTAGELFF

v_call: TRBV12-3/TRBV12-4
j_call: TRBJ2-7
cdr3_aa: CASSFGGDEQYF

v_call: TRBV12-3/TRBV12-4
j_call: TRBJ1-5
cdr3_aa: CASSRTGNQPQHF

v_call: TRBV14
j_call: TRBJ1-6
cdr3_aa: CASSQAPNSPLHF

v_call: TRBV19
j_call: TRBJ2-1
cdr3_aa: CASSGGYSYNEQFF

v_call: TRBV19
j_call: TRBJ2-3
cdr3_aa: CASSGVGDTQYF

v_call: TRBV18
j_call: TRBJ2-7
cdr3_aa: CASSLRLGGYEQYF

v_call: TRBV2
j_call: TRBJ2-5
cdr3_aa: CASSERTGIETQYF

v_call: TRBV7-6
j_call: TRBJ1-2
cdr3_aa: CASSSREFYGYTF

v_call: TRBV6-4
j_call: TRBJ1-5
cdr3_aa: CASSPPGQGGQPQHF

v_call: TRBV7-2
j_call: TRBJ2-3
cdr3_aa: CASSSPKGVDTQYF

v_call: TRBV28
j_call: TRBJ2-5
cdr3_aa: CASSFTHLRVRETQYF

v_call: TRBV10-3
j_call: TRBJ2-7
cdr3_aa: CAISESTWARIYEQYF

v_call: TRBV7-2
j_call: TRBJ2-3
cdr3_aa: CASSANRGLEDTQYF

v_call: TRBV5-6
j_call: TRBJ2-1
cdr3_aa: CASSPDREGRLEQFF

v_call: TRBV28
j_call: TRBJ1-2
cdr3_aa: CASSQPSIRANYGYTF

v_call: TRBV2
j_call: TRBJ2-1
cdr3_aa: CASSPLAGGLNEQFF

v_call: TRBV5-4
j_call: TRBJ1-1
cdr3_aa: CASSARVKPTNTEAFF

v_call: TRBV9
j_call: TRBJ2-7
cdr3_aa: CASGREVYEQYF

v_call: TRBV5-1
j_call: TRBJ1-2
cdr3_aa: CASSFGGNYGYTF

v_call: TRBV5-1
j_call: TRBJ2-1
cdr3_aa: CASSLDREGWNEQFF

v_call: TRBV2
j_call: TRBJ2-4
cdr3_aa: CASSEKGGRDRARTLAKNIQYF

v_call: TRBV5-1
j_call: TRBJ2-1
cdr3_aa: CASSSRPLVDNEQFF

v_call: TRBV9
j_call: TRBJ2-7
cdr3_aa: CASSPPRSSYEQYF

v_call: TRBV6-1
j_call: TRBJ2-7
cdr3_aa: CASSDGTILSYEQYF

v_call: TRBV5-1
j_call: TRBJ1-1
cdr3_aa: CASTGRGREAFF

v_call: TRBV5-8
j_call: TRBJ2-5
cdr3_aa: CASSFLWDREGETQYF

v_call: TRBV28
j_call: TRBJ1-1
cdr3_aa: CASSAGTAWGEAFF

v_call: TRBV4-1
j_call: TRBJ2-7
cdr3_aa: CASSQPGAWSYEQYF

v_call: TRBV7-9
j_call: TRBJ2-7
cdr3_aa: CASRDDRERTYEQYF

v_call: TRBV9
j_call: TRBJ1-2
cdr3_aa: CASSEQGTANYGYTF